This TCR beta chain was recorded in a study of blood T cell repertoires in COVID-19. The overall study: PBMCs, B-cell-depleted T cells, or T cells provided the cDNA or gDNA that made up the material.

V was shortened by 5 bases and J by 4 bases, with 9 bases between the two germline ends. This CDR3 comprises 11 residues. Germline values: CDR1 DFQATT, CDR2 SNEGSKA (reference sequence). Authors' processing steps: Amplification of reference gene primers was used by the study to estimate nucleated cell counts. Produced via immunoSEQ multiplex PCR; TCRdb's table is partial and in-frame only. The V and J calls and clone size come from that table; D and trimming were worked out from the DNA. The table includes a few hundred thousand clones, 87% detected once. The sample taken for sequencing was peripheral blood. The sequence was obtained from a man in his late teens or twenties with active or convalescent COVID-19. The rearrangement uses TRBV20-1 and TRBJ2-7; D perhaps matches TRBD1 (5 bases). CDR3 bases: TGCAGTGCTCCTAGGGGATACGAGCAGTACTTC. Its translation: CSAPRGYEQYF.